This TCR beta chain stems from a study of beta chain features in type 1 diabetes. As to this clone: Its matching antigen is unknown.

The whole isolated RNA underwent reverse transcription, so sequencing captured expressed TCRB transcripts. An average about 3.6 million reads came from naive, central memory and regulatory T cell samples. Repertoires were generated with immunoSEQ multiplex PCR, while TCRdb's copy carries only in-frame clones and drops some. The table records roughly 150,000 clones, roughly 60% of them present only once. General study results and limits: Diminished insertions and augmented deletions at VDJ junctions characterized type 1 diabetes patients. Researchers caution that PCR might favor shorter templates, equally among patients and controls. TCRB CDR3s were moderately but significantly shorter in Type 1 diabetes patients in all four CD4+ subsets.

Naive, central memory, regulatory and stem cell-like memory cells within the CD4+ compartment were sorted using CD45RO/CCR7/CD25/CD127/CD95/CD27. Sequencing was done on a sample of naive CD4+ T cells from blood. This clonotype was obtained from a man younger than 45 with type 1 diabetes.

The CDR3 sequence: CASSRDRAETQYF. For the CDR3, the DNA is TGTGCCAGCAGCAGAGACAGGGCAGAGACCCAGTACTTC. The V and J genes are TRBV11-2 and TRBJ2-5; 7 nucleotides line up with TRBD1. CDR3 length: 13 residues. CDR1 is SGHAT, CDR2 FQNNGV, per germline. After removal of 5 bases from V and 4 bases from J, the junction contained 4 bases not matched to a gene.